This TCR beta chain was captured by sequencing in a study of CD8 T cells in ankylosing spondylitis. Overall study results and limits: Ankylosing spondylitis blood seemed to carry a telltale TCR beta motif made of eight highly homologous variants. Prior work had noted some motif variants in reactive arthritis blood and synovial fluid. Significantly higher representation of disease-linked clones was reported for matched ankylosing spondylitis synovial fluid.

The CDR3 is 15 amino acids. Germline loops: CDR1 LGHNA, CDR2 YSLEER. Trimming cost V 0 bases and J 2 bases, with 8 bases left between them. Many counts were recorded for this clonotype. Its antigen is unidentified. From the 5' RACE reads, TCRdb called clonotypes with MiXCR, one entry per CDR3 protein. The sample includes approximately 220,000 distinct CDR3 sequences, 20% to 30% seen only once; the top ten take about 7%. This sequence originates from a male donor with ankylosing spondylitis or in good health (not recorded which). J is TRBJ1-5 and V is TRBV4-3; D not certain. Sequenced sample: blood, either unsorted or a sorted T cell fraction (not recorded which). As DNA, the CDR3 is TGCGCCAGCAGCCAAGATAGCATGGGCAATCAGCCCCAGCATTTT. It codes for CASSQDSMGNQPQHF.